This TCR beta chain originates from a study of T cell responses to AZD1222 COVID-19 vaccine. General study points: The study found Spike-specific TCR breadth and depth rose after two AZD1222 doses.

Concerning this clone: What it binds is not known.

The CDR3 consists of 15 residues. The germline V gene encodes CDR1 ENHRY and CDR2 SYGVKD. The V and J ends lost 0 bases and 4 bases, in that order; junction bases with no gene match: 4. Some clones are missing from TCRdb's copy, which holds only in-frame ones; the method was immunoSEQ multiplex PCR. This table has about 85,000 clones, over 70% appearing once. The clonotype was recovered from an adult in good health. Material: peripheral blood, obtained on day 0 of AZD1222 vaccination. The rearrangement uses TRBV10-3 and TRBJ1-2, with 8 bases identical to TRBD1. The CDR3 DNA is TGTGCCATCAGTGAGTCAACAGGGGGGTCCTATGGCTACACCTTC. Encoded protein: CAISESTGGSYGYTF.